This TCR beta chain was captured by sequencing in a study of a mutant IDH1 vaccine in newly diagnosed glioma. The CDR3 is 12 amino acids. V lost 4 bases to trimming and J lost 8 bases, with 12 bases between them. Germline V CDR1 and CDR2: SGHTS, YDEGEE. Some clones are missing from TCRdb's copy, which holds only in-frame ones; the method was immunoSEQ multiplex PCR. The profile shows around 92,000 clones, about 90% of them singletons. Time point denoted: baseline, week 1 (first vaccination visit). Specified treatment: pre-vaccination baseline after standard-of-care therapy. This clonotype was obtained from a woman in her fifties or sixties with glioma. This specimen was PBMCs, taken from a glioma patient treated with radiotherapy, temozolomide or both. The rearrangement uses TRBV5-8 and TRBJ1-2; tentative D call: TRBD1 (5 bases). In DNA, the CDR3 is TGTGCCAGCAGCGTGACAGTCCTCGGCTACACCTTC. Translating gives CASSVTVLGYTF. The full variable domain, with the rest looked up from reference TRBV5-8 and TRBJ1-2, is EAGVTQSPTHLIKTRGQQATLRCSPISGHTSVYWYQQALGLGLQFLLWYDEGEERNRGNFPPRFSGRQFPNYSSELNVNALELEDSALYLCASSVTVLGYTFGSGTRLTVV.